This T cell receptor beta chain emerged from a study of PD-L1 blockade in urothelial cancer. Findings of the study overall: Pretreatment TCR clonality in blood, when below the median, was predictive of better survival.

To note about this clone: Its specificity is unknown.

Clones were sequenced by immunoSEQ multiplex PCR, and TCRdb holds only the in-frame ones, with some missing. The table includes tens of thousands of clones, around 86% detected once. Germline V gene sequence: CDR1 SGHRS, CDR2 YFSETQ. This CDR3 spans 15 amino acids. V was trimmed by 2 bases and J by 4 bases, leaving 15 bases between them. This TCR was recovered from a man aged 50 to 60 with urothelial cancer. The J gene is TRBJ2-5, the V gene TRBV5-1, with a tentative D call TRBD1 (6 bases). Sequencing was performed on PBMCs, taken around atezolizumab (anti-PD-L1) treatment. The CDR3 nucleotides are TGCGCCAGCAGCTTACGGGCGACAGGCGTAGAGACCCAGTACTTC. This encodes CASSLRATGVETQYF.